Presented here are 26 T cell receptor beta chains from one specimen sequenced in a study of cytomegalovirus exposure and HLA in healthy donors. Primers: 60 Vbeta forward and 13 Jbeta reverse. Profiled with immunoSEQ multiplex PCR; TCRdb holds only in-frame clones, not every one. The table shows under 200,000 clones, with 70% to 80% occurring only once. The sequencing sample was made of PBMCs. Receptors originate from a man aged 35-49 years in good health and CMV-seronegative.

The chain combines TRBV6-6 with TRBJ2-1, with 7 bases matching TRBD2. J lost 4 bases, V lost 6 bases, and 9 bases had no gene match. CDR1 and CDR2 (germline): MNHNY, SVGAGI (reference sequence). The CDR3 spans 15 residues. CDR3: CASRPGTTNYNEQFF. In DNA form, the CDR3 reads TGTGCCAGCAGGCCTGGGACTACCAATTACAATGAGCAGTTCTTC.

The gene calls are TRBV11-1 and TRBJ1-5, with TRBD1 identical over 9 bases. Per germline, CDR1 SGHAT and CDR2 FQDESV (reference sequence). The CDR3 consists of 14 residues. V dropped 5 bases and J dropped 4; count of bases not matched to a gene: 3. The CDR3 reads CASSTDRGNQPQHF. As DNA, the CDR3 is TGTGCCAGCAGCACGGACAGGGGAAATCAGCCCCAGCATTTT. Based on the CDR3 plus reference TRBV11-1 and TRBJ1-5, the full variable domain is EAEVAQSPRYKITEKSQAVAFWCDPISGHATLYWYRQILGQGPELLVQFQDESVVDDSQLPKDRFSAERLKGVDSTLKIQPAELGDSAMYLCASSTDRGNQPQHFGDGTRLSIL.

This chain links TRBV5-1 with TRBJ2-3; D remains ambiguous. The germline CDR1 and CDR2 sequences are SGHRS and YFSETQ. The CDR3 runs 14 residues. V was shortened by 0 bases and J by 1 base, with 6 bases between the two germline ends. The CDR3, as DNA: TGCGCCAGCAGCTTGGCTACGGGCACAGATACGCAGTATTTT. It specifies CASSLATGTDTQYF.

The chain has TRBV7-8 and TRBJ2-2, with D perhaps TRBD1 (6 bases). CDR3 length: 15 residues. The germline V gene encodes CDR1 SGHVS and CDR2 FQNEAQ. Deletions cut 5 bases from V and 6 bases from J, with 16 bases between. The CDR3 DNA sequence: TGTGCCAGCAGCCCAATCGCAGGGGTTCCCGGGGAGCTGTTTTTT. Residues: CASSPIAGVPGELFF.

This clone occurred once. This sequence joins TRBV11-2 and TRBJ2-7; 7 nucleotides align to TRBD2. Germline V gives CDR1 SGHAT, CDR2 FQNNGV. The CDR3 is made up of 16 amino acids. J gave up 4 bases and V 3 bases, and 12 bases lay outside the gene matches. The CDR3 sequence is CASSFFLRETRYEQYF. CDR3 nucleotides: TGTGCCAGCAGCTTTTTCTTGCGGGAGACAAGGTACGAGCAGTACTTC.

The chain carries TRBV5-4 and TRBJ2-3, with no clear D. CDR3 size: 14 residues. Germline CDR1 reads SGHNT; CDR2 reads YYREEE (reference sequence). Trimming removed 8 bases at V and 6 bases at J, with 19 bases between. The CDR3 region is CASQTGWVADTQYF. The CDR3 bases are TGTGCCAGTCAGACCGGCTGGGTAGCTGATACGCAGTATTTT.

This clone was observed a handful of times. CDR3 protein: CASSRRDSTAETQYF. For the CDR3, the DNA is TGTGCCAGCAGCCGAAGGGACAGCACGGCGGAGACCCAGTACTTC. The chain couples TRBV6-6 to TRBJ2-5; 7 nucleotides align to TRBD1. The CDR3 sequence is 15 residues long. Germline V lookup: CDR1 MNHNY, CDR2 SVGAGI (reference sequence). Trimming took 6 bases from V and 5 from J; bases not matched to a gene: 12.

This CDR3 is CASSKIHVQGPRTSGLSYEQYF. CDR3 sequence (DNA): TGTGCCAGCAGCAAAATACACGTGCAGGGGCCGCGGACTAGCGGGTTATCCTACGAGCAGTACTTC. The chain combines TRBV21-1 with TRBJ2-7; TRBD2 is taken as the D call from the table, unchecked against the DNA. TRBV21-1 is a pseudogene segment. The CDR3 has 22 amino acids.

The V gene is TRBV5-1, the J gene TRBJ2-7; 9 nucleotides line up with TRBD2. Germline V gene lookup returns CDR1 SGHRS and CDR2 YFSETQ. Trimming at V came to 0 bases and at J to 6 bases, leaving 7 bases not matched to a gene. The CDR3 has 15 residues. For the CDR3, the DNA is TGCGCCAGCAGCTTGGATGGCGGGAGGGCCAGCGAGCAGTACTTC. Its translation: CASSLDGGRASEQYF. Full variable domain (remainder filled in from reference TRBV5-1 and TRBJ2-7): KAGVTQTPRYLIKTRGQQVTLSCSPISGHRSVSWYQQTPGQGLQFLFEYFSETQRNKGNFPGRFSGRQFSNSRSEMNVSTLELGDSALYLCASSLDGGRASEQYFGPGTRLTVT.

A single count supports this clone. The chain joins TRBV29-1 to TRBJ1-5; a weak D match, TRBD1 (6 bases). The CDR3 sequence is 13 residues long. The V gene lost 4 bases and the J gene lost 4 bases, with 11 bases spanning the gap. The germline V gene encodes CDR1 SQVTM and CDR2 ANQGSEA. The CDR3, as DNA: TGCAGCGTTGCACAGGGACGAAATCAGCCCCAGCATTTT. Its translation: CSVAQGRNQPQHF.

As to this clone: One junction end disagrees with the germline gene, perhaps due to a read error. CDR3 sequence: CASSLDRDTGELFF. CDR3 DNA: TGTGCTAGCAGCCTCGACAGGGACACCGGGGAGCTGTTTTTT. The chain recombines TRBV7-7 with TRBJ2-2; 7 bases map to TRBD1. Germline CDR1 is SSHAT and CDR2 is FNYEAQ (reference sequence). The CDR3 covers 14 residues. The full variable domain, completed using reference TRBV7-7 and TRBJ2-2, is GAGVSQSPRYKVTKRGQDVTLRCDPISSHATLYWYQQALGQGPEFLTYFNYEAQPDKSGLPSDRFSAERPEGSISTLTIQRTEQRDSAMYRCASSLDRDTGELFFGEGSRLTVL.

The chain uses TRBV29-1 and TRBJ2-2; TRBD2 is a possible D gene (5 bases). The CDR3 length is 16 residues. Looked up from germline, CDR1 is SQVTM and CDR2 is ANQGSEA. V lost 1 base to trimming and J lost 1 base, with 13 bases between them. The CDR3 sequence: CSVEVRRALNTGELFF. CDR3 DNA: TGCAGCGTTGAAGTACGGCGGGCCCTGAACACCGGGGAGCTGTTTTTT.

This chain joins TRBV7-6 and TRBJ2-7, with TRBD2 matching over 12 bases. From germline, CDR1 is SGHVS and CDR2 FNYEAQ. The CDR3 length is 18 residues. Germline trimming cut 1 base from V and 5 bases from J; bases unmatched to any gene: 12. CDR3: CASSLVFRTSGGLDEQYF. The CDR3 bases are TGTGCCAGCAGCTTAGTTTTTCGTACTAGCGGGGGGCTCGACGAGCAGTACTTC.

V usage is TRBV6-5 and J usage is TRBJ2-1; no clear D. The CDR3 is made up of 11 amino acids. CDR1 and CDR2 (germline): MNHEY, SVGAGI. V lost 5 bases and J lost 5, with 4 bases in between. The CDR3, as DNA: TGTGCCAGCAGTCGTGACAATGAGCAGTTCTTC. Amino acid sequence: CASSRDNEQFF.

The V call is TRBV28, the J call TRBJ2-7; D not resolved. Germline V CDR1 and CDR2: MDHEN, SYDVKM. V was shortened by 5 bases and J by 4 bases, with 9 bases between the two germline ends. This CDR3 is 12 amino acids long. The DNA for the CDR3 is TGTGCCAGCAGTCCGGAGTCATACGAGCAGTACTTC. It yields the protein CASSPESYEQYF.

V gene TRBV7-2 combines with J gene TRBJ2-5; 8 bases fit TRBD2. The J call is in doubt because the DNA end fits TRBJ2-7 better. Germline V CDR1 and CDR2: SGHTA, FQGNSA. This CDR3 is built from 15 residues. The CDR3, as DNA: TGTGCCAGCAGCCACTCGGGGGGGGCCACCTACGAGCAGTACTTC. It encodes CASSHSGGATYEQYF.

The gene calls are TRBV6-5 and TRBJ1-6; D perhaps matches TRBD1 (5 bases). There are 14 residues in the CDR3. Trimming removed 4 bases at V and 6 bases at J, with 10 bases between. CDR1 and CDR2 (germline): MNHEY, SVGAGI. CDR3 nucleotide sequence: TGTGCCAGCAGTTCTACTCAGGGTAATTCACCCCTCCACTTT. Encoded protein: CASSSTQGNSPLHF.

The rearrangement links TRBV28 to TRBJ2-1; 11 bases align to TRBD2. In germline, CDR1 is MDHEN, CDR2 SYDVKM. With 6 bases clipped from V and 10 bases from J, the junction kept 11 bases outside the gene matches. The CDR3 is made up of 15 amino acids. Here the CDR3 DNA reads TGTGCCAGCAGATCCACTAGCGGGGGCCGCCTAGAGCAGTTCTTC. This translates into CASRSTSGGRLEQFF. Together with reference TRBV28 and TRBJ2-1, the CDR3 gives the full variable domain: DVKVTQSSRYLVKRTGEKVFLECVQDMDHENMFWYRQDPGLGLRLIYFSYDVKMKEKGDIPEGYSVSREKKERFSLILESASTNQTSMYLCASRSTSGGRLEQFFGPGTRLTVL.

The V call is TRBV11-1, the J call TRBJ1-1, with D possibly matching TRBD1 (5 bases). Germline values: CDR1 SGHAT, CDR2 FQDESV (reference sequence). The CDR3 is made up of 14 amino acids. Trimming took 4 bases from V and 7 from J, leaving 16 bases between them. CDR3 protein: CASSSHGGGSEAFF. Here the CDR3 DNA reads TGTGCCAGCAGCTCCCACGGGGGTGGCAGTGAAGCTTTCTTT.

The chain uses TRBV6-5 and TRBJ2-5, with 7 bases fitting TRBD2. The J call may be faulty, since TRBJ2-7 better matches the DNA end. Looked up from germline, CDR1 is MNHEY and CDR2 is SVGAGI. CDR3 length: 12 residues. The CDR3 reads CATETGGFEQYF. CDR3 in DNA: TGTGCCACCGAAACCGGGGGGTTCGAGCAGTACTTC.

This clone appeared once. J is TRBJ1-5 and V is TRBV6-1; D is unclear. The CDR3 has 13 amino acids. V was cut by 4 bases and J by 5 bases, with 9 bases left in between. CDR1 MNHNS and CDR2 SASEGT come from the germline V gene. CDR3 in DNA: TGTGCCAGCAGTGTGAACCAGGATCAGCCCCAGCATTTT. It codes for CASSVNQDQPQHF.

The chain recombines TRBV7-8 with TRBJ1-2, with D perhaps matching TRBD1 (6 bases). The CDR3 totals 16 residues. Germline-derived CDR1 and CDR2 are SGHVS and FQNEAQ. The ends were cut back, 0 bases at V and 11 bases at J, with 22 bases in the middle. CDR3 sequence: CASSLAGSTTGILYTF. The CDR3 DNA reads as TGTGCCAGCAGCTTAGCGGGTAGTACGACAGGAATCCTGTACACCTTC.

The CDR3 sequence is CARAGTVDTGELFF. The CDR3 DNA sequence: TGTGCCAGGGCCGGGACAGTAGACACCGGGGAGCTGTTTTTT. The V call is TRBV2, the J call TRBJ2-2, with TRBD1 matching over 7 bases. CDR1 is SNHLY and CDR2 is FYNNEI in the germline V gene. This CDR3 spans 14 amino acids. V was pared by 9 bases and J by 3 bases, with 7 bases of the junction left unmatched.

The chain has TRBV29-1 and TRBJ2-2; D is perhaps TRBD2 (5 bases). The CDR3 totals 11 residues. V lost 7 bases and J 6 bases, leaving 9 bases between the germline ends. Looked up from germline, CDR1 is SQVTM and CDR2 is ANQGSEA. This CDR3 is CSAARAGELFF. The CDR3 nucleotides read TGCAGCGCCGCGAGGGCCGGGGAGCTGTTTTTT.

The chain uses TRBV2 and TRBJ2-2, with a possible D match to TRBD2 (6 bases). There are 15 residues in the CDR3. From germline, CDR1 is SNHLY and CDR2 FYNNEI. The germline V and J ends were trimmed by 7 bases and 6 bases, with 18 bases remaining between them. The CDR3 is CASTLFSGGSGELFF. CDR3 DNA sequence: TGTGCCAGCACCCTTTTTTCTGGGGGGTCCGGGGAGCTGTTTTTT.

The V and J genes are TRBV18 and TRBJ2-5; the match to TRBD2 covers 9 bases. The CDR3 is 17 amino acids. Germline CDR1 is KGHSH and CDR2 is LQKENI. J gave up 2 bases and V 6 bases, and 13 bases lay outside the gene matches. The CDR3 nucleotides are TGTGCCAGCTCCCCGAGGCTAGCGGGAACCTCTCAAGAGACCCAGTACTTC. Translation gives CASSPRLAGTSQETQYF.